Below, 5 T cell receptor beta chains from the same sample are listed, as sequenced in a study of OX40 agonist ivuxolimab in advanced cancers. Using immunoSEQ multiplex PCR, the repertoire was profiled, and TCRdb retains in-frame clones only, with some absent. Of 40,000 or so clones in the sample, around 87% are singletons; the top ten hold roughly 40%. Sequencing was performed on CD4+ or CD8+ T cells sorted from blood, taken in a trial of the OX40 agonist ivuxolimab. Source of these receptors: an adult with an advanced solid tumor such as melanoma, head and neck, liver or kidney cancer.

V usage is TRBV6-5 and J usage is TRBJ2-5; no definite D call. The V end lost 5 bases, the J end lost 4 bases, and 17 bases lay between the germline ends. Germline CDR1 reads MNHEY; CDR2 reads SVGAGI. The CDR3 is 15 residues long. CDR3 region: CASSPGGPKRETQYF. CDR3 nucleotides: TGTGCCAGCAGTCCCGGCGGCCCTAAGCGAGAGACCCAGTACTTC.

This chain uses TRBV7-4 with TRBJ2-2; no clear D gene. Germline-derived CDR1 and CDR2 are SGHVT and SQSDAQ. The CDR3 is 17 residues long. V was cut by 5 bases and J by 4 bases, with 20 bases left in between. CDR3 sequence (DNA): TGTGCCAGCAGCCCGGACGGGCCTACTGGAGCCACCGGGGAGCTGTTTTTT. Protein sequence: CASSPDGPTGATGELFF.

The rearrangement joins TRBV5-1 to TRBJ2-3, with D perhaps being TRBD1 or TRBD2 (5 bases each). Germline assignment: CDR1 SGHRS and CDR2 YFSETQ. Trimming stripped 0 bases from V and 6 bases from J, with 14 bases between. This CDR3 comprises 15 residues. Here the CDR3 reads CASSLGGRESDTQYF. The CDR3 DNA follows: TGCGCCAGCAGCTTGGGCGGCAGGGAGTCCGATACGCAGTATTTT.

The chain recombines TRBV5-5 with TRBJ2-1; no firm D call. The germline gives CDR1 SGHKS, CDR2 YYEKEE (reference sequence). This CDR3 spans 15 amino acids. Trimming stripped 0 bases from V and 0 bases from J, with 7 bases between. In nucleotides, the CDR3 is TGTGCCAGCAGCTTGGGCGGAAGCTCCTACAATGAGCAGTTCTTC. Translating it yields CASSLGGSSYNEQFF.

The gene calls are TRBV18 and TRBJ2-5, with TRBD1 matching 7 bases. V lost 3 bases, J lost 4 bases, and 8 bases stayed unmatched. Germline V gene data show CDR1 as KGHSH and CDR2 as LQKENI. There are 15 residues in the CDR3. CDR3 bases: TGTGCCAGCTCACCGACAGACAGGGCTGGAGAGACCCAGTACTTC. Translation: CASSPTDRAGETQYF.